This TCR beta chain is drawn from a study of cytomegalovirus exposure and HLA in healthy donors (dated by TCRdb to about 2017). At the level of the whole study: An earlier analysis of 587 of the donors reported approximately 300 Gb of sequence data and around 110 million unique TCR beta sequences obtained from 180 million or so T cells. The number of donors typed differed by locus, with roughly 620-640 for A, B, C, DRB1 and DQB1, around 560 for DQA1, 606 for DPA1, and 450 to 480 for DPB1. The study aimed to test whether signatures of past pathogen exposure could be identified by cataloging public T cell receptors. Of the approximately 400 genotyped donors, about 84% fell in the genetic ancestry cluster associated with self-reported Caucasian donors. Alongside the repertoire data, information on donor age, sex, ethnicity and CMV serostatus was compiled. On average, over 200,000 unique TCR beta nucleotide sequences were sequenced per donor among fewer than 500 genotyped donors of the cohort, with about 19% of those sequences being non-productive. All discovery cohort repertoires had been generated on a single sequencing platform. A later genetic analysis used genome-wide SNP genotypes for about three fifths of the 666 donors, treating that subset as a discovery cohort. Roughly 290 gigabases of sequencing data and tens of millions of unique TCR sequences made up an early release that covered 500 to 650 HLA-typed donors. High-throughput TCR immunosequencing, statistical association of individual TCRs with disease status, and machine learning were combined to predict cytomegalovirus infection status. Rather than using new phenotypic data, the later analysis identified candidate immune exposures from TCR beta sequences and from how often those sequences occurred across donors. A later analysis re-analyzed previously published TCR beta repertoires from 600 to 850 donors and added high-resolution HLA genotyping to study TCR occurrence patterns. Both class I and class II loci were covered by HLA typing, at four-digit resolution. About five DR-DQ haplotypes were handled as single units for association and clustering, since linkage in the cohort was strong. Besides the first cohort of 666 subjects, a separate validation cohort made up of roughly 120 different subjects was used. An earlier analysis of approximately 640 of the donors applied high-throughput TCR beta sequencing to assess whether each TCR beta V gene segment acted as functional or pseudogenic. Using immunosequencing, the study profiled T cell repertoires from 550 to 750 subjects and related those repertoires to cytomegalovirus serostatus.

In regard to this clone: It has no known antigen specificity.

The library was made by the immunoSEQ multiplex PCR assay. For the multiplex PCR, a mixture combining 60 forward primers for TCR Vbeta segments and 13 reverse primers for TCR Jbeta segments was used. Amplification of the CDR3 region of rearranged TCR beta genes was performed with a multiplex PCR assay on genomic DNA. The amplified TCR beta libraries were sequenced on the Illumina HiSeq System as 87-base-pair reads. The paper's data handling went like this. A later analysis counted about 80 million unique TCR beta chains across the 500 to 850 repertoires, and 10 million to 12 million of these chains were shared by at least two donors. To remove PCR and sequencing errors, raw reads were error-corrected and collapsed into unique sequences using a nearest-neighbor algorithm that merged closely related sequences. V, D and J gene segments were assigned by aligning CDR3 sequences to IMGT reference sequences. For a sequence to be retained, a match of at least six nucleotides was required to both a V gene segment and a J gene segment. Rearrangements were called productive when the CDR3 lacked stop codons and stayed in frame with V and J; all others were non-productive. CDR3 was defined according to IMGT convention as the region running from the second conserved V-encoded cysteine to the conserved J-encoded phenylalanine. In an earlier analysis of around 600 of the donors, sequences lacking an unambiguous match to a single V gene segment were excluded. An earlier analysis of a few hundred of the donors classified V segments as functional when productive rearrangements were above 56.7% and as segregating when the standard deviation between donors was above 5%. To diagnose cytomegalovirus status from the catalog of TCR beta chain sequences, a statistical classification framework was built. In a later analysis, TCR nucleotide sequences were compared against IMGT/GENE-DB human TR gene sequences so that V and J genes could be assigned. The TCRdist pipeline was used in a later analysis to assign CDR3 sequences and most-parsimonious VDJ recombination scenarios. In a later analysis, each TCR beta chain was defined by its CDR3 amino acid sequence together with its V-gene family, and reads lacking a unique V-gene family were excluded. In a later analysis, 550 to 650 highly shared, low-generation-probability nucleotide sequences were removed to address suspected cross-contamination and a sequencing artifact. In a later analysis, a clonal expansion index was calculated for each public chain from normalized within-repertoire ranks of inferred template counts. In a later analysis, generation probabilities were computed using a VDJ recombination model fitted to out-of-frame rearrangements, and the results were checked against IGoR. In a later analysis, TCR-TCR, TCR-HLA and TCR-CMV co-occurrence was scored with hypergeometric tests, and a repertoire-size bias correction was applied to TCR pairs. False discovery rates were estimated in a later analysis by permuting HLA or CMV assignments 20 times. A later analysis grouped co-occurring TCRs with DBSCAN, adding TCRdist sequence similarity when clustering within HLA-allele-positive subsets. Repertoires with fewer than 30,000 or more than 120,000 public chains were left out of co-occurrence clustering, as were five repertoires with anomalous nucleotide sharing. TCRdb obtained this table from immuneACCESS and retained in-frame rearrangements with V and J assigned. These tables miss some clones; where compared with another copy, unresolved V genes account for less than half of the shortfall, and the remainder is unexplained. The V and J calls and clone size come from that table; D and trimming were worked out from the DNA. The record for this sample contains fewer than 85,000 clones. Roughly 5.2% of the sample belongs to the ten largest clones.

The cohort was made up of approximately 670 healthy bone marrow donors. Cohort members were all nominally healthy when sampled, although unrecorded immune exposures were likely present. The donor tested CMV seropositive and was one of the 289 seropositive cohort members. Every donor gave a peripheral blood sample, and the peripheral blood mononuclear cells from that sample were used for TCR beta sequencing. The Qiagen DNeasy Blood Extraction Kit was used to extract genomic DNA from the blood cell samples. What the study reported, not specific to this receptor: Because some donors lacked HLA typing at each locus, the association tests relied only on the typed subset. A group of highly shared sequence variants was considered likely to be a technical artifact of the sequencing pipeline. A few of the identified cytomegalovirus-associated TCR beta chains were confirmed in vitro to be specific for cytomegalovirus antigens. Specific HLA alleles were associated with over 15,000 TCR beta sequences at a false discovery rate of 0.05 in a later analysis. A later analysis reported that several top co-occurrence clusters appeared linked to parvovirus B19, influenza, CMV and Epstein-Barr virus. A further reported finding was that TCR beta sequences accurately predicted the HLA-A and HLA-B alleles for most subjects in the first cohort. The cohort was sequenced for TCR beta chains only, and without alpha or paired-chain data the features that could be detected were limited. Presence/absence analyses assumed roughly uniform sequencing depth across donors, an assumption that may not hold. A later analysis found that most CMV-associated TCR beta chains appeared HLA-restricted, with HLA associations seemingly driven largely by CMV exposure. For the cohort, immune exposure information was limited to CMV serostatus. In a later analysis, HLA-associated TCR beta chains showed more clonal expansion and lower generation probabilities than non-associated chains that were equally common. According to a later analysis, TCR association rates differed among HLA loci, with DRB1 alleles showing the most associated TCRs and HLA-C alleles showing the fewest. An earlier analysis of roughly 570 of the donors showed that most TCR beta V segments appeared in productive rearrangements either about 87% or about 30% of the time, which broadly matched IMGT annotations. Because counts were too low, some 17 rarely observed V segments, including chromosome 9 orphons, were left out of the earlier analysis of a few hundred of the donors. When HLA alleles, especially DR and DQ, strongly co-occurred, attributing TCR associations to individual alleles was difficult. Cytomegalovirus status was reported to be diagnosed by the classifier with high specificity and sensitivity in both the original and validation cohorts. Linkage disequilibrium might explain the correlated functional status among segregating V segments, but an unknown experimental factor could not be ruled out. According to the authors, the approach could potentially be generalized to other disease states and immunological phenotypes. V-gene and J-gene trimming of TCR beta chains was associated with a missense DCLRE1C variant in a later genetic analysis, and the association was replicated in an independent cohort. The study gave a list of 150 to 200 TCR beta chains associated with cytomegalovirus. Across donors, most TCR sequences were observed very rarely, whereas some public TCRs were present in many individuals. According to a later genetic analysis, donors in an Asian-associated ancestry cluster had fewer N-insertions in productive TCRs than the approximately 650-donor mean.

This sequence was found in a woman between 40 and 50 years old in good health and CMV-seropositive. Sequencing input: PBMCs.

The CDR3 amino acid sequence is: CASSVGSGETQYF. The bases read TGTGCCAGCAGCGTGGGTAGCGGAGAGACCCAGTACTTC. This chain joins TRBV9 to TRBJ2-5, and perhaps TRBD2 as D gene, on 6 matching bases. V is reduced by 2 bases and J by 4 bases, leaving a spacing of 9 bases between them. From the cysteine through the phenylalanine, the CDR3 covers 13 amino acids. Only CDR3 DNA is held: 39 bases, read in frame from base 1. The germline V gene gives CDR1 as SGDLS and CDR2 as YYNGEE.